This entry is about one T cell receptor (beta chain). Its specificity is unknown. This may be a read error, as it is one base from a much larger clone. The sample belongs to a study of T cell repertoires in cytomegalovirus infection. Study information: Public signatures in TCR beta pointed to CMV infection and matching HLA type.

The CDR3 runs to 14 residues. Germline values: CDR1 SGHVS, CDR2 FNYEAQ. TCRdb reanalysed the reads using MiXCR and keeps one entry per CDR3 protein. The sample consists of around 630,000 distinct CDR3 sequences, roughly 26% of them appearing once. Study-wide results and caveats: Totalled public TCR beta family frequency picked out people who carried CMV plus the relevant HLA. In two of eight donors, the top clonotype was HLA-C-restricted CMV-specific.

This clonotype was obtained from a human donor in good health (CMV status not recorded). Some clones in this sample may be carry-over from other donors' samples. Specimen: CD8+ T cells from PBMCs. The chain employs TRBV7-6 and TRBJ2-7; 8 nucleotides line up with TRBD1. CDR3 sequence: CASSGSTGAYEQHF. The CDR3 coding sequence is TGTGCCAGCAGCGGATCGACAGGGGCCTACGAGCAGCACTTC. Looking up the rest from reference TRBV7-6 and TRBJ2-7 gives the full variable domain: GAGVSQSPRYKVTKRGQDVALRCDPISGHVSLYWYRQALGQGPEFLTYFNYEAQQDKSGLPNDRFSAERPEGSISTLTIQRTEQRDSAMYRCASSGSTGAYEQHFGPGTRLTVT.